This passage covers 30 T cell receptor beta chains from one sample sequenced in a study of cytomegalovirus exposure and HLA in healthy donors. Primers: 60 Vbeta forward and 13 Jbeta reverse. Method: immunoSEQ multiplex PCR; TCRdb's copy keeps in-frame clones and lacks some. The sample table includes 65,000 to 85,000 clones. Sequencing was performed on PBMCs. The receptors come from a female donor in good health and CMV-seropositive.

The genes are TRBV28 and TRBJ1-1; D is perhaps TRBD1 (6 bases). From germline, CDR1 is MDHEN and CDR2 SYDVKM. Trimming removed 4 bases from V and 2 bases from J, with 11 bases in between. This CDR3 has 14 residues. The CDR3 sequence is CASSWGGANTEAFF. The CDR3 DNA reads as TGTGCCAGCAGTTGGGGGGGGGCCAACACTGAAGCTTTCTTT.

The chain recombines TRBV28 with TRBJ1-4, with TRBD1 as a possible D gene (6 bases). Trimming pared 6 bases from V and 8 bases from J, leaving 22 bases between. Germline CDR1 MDHEN, CDR2 SYDVKM. The CDR3 loop spans 16 amino acids. The CDR3 DNA sequence: TGTGCCAGCAGCAGCCAAACCGGGACACTCCGGGAAAAACTGTTTTTT. This gives the protein CASSSQTGTLREKLFF.

V and J are TRBV9 and TRBJ1-2; 8 nucleotides agree with TRBD1. The CDR3 extends over 15 amino acids. The germline gives CDR1 SGDLS, CDR2 YYNGEE. Trimming removed 2 bases from V and 4 bases from J; junction bases left unmatched: 7. The CDR3 bases are TGTGCCAGCAGCGTCGGACAGGGCAGTCTCTATGGCTACACCTTC. It specifies CASSVGQGSLYGYTF.

J is TRBJ2-3 and V is TRBV4-1, with TRBD1 as a possible D gene (5 bases). CDR1 and CDR2 (germline): MGHRA, YSYEKL. CDR3 length: 16 amino acids. With 1 base removed from V and 4 bases from J, the gap between germline ends came to 15 bases. The CDR3 DNA reads as TGCGCCAGCAGCCAAGCCTTTAAGGGGAAGGCAGATACGCAGTATTTT. This codes for CASSQAFKGKADTQYF.

The J gene is TRBJ2-1, the V gene TRBV9; D unclear. The germline V and J ends were trimmed by 3 bases and 10 bases, with 8 bases remaining between them. The CDR3 has 11 amino acids. The germline V gene has CDR1 SGDLS and CDR2 YYNGEE. Here the CDR3 reads CASSDSWEQFF. CDR3 DNA sequence: TGTGCCAGCAGCGACTCATGGGAGCAGTTCTTC.

This sequence joins TRBV7-6 and TRBJ2-5; D gene unclear. The CDR3 loop spans 14 amino acids. Trimming cost V 1 base and J 5 bases, with 11 bases left between them. Per germline, CDR1 SGHVS and CDR2 FNYEAQ. CDR3 amino acids: CASSLVNSLETQYF. CDR3 nucleotide sequence: TGTGCCAGCAGCTTAGTAAATAGCTTGGAGACCCAGTACTTC.

The V call is TRBV18, the J call TRBJ1-1; 7 nucleotides line up with TRBD1. V trimming: 2 bases; J trimming: 1 base; junction bases outside the gene matches: 19. In germline, CDR1 is KGHSH, CDR2 LQKENI. This CDR3 is built from 20 residues. The CDR3 nucleotides are TGTGCCAGCTCACCAACCATTATCCGGGACAGAGGGAAGGGGAACACTGAAGCTTTCTTT. Protein sequence: CASSPTIIRDRGKGNTEAFF. Supplemented by reference TRBV18 and TRBJ1-1, the full variable domain reads NAGVMQNPRHLVRRRGQEARLRCSPMKGHSHVYWYRQLPEEGLKFMVYLQKENIIDESGMPKERFSAEFPKEGPSILRIQQVVRGDSAAYFCASSPTIIRDRGKGNTEAFFGQGTRLTVV.

The J gene is TRBJ2-2, the V gene TRBV5-1, with TRBD1 matching 9 bases. V was clipped by 4 bases and J by 5 bases; unmatched bases: 12. Per the germline V gene, CDR1 is SGHRS and CDR2 is YFSETQ. CDR3 length: 17 residues. The CDR3 nucleotides are TGCGCCAGCAGCCACAATCCCGGGACAGGGATAACCGGGGAGCTGTTTTTT. It codes for CASSHNPGTGITGELFF. Looking up the rest from reference TRBV5-1 and TRBJ2-2 gives the full variable domain: KAGVTQTPRYLIKTRGQQVTLSCSPISGHRSVSWYQQTPGQGLQFLFEYFSETQRNKGNFPGRFSGRQFSNSRSEMNVSTLELGDSALYLCASSHNPGTGITGELFFGEGSRLTVL.

The chain links TRBV27 to TRBJ1-1; the D is unclear. V lost 1 base, J lost 8 bases, and 8 bases lay in between. From germline, CDR1 is MNHEY and CDR2 SMNVEV (reference sequence). The length of the CDR3 is 12 residues. CDR3 nucleotide sequence: TGTGCCAGCAGTTTATTCGGTCGAGAAGCTTTCTTT. Residues: CASSLFGREAFF.

This rearrangement joins TRBV27 to TRBJ2-3; 8 bases line up with TRBD1. Germline V gene sequence: CDR1 MNHEY, CDR2 SMNVEV (reference sequence). With 4 bases clipped from V and 2 bases from J, the junction kept 5 bases outside the gene matches. The CDR3 loop spans 15 amino acids. The CDR3: CASSSGQGHTDTQYF. The CDR3 DNA follows: TGTGCCAGCAGTTCCGGACAGGGCCACACAGATACGCAGTATTTT.

This rearrangement joins TRBV19 to TRBJ1-2; D remains unclear. Germline CDR1 is LNHDA and CDR2 is SQIVND (reference sequence). There are 15 residues in the CDR3. V was pared by 4 bases and J by 8 bases, with 20 bases between. The CDR3 here is CASSTTLRSLEGYTF. For the CDR3, the DNA is TGTGCCAGTAGTACGACTCTGCGGAGTCTGGAGGGCTACACCTTC.

The gene calls are TRBV27 and TRBJ2-3, with 9 bases that match TRBD1. Germline CDR1 is MNHEY and CDR2 is SMNVEV (reference sequence). The CDR3 length is 16 residues. The V segment lost 0 bases and the J segment 2 bases; nucleotides outside the gene matches: 3. The CDR3 region has the DNA TGTGCCAGCAGTTTATCTGGGACAGGGTTCACAGATACGCAGTATTTT. Translated, it gives CASSLSGTGFTDTQYF.

The rearrangement joins TRBV5-1 to TRBJ2-2, with D possibly being TRBD1 (6 bases). CDR1 SGHRS and CDR2 YFSETQ come from the germline V gene. The CDR3 runs to 16 residues. With 0 bases removed from V and 1 base from J, the gap between germline ends came to 10 bases. Here the CDR3 reads CASSLDRGQNTGELFF. DNA for the CDR3: TGCGCCAGCAGCTTGGATCGGGGACAGAACACCGGGGAGCTGTTTTTT.

The rearrangement links TRBV29-1 to TRBJ1-1; D gene ambiguous. The germline V and J ends were trimmed by 7 bases and 4 bases, with 10 bases remaining between them. Looked up from germline, CDR1 is SQVTM and CDR2 is ANQGSEA. This CDR3 region has 11 residues. This CDR3 reads CSGREATEAFF. CDR3 DNA sequence: TGCAGCGGACGGGAGGCCACTGAAGCTTTCTTT.

V and J are TRBV10-3 and TRBJ2-3; D uncertain. The germline V and J ends were trimmed by 7 bases and 3 bases, with 14 bases remaining between them. Germline V lookup: CDR1 ENHRY, CDR2 SYGVKD. The CDR3 spans 14 residues. DNA for the CDR3: TGTGCCATCATGAAAGCAGAAGCGACAGATACGCAGTATTTT. Protein product: CAIMKAEATDTQYF.

The rearrangement joins TRBV5-4 to TRBJ1-5, with a weak D call TRBD1 (5 bases). The CDR3 loop spans 16 amino acids. V dropped 0 bases and J dropped 1 base, with 11 bases sitting between them. Germline V gene sequence: CDR1 SGHNT, CDR2 YYREEE (reference sequence). CDR3 in amino acids: CASSLDGQGSNQPQHF. In DNA, the CDR3 is TGTGCCAGCAGCTTGGATGGGCAGGGAAGCAATCAGCCCCAGCATTTT.

Details on this clone: Other DNA variants within this sample encode the same CDR3. V usage is TRBV5-1 and J usage is TRBJ1-2, with D possibly matching TRBD1 (6 bases). The CDR3 contains 13 residues. Germline assignment: CDR1 SGHRS and CDR2 YFSETQ. Between the trimmed V and J ends, which lost 5 bases and 1 base, there was a span of 9 bases. The CDR3 spells CASREDSNYGYTF. The CDR3 nucleotides read TGCGCCAGCAGAGAGGACAGTAACTATGGCTACACCTTC.

The V and J genes are TRBV4-2 and TRBJ1-3, with D unresolved. The CDR3 covers 16 residues. Germline V lookup: CDR1 LGHNA, CDR2 YNFKEQ. Trimming removed 1 base from V and 4 bases from J, with 14 bases in between. The CDR3 DNA reads TGTGCCAGCAGCCAAGGAATCGAGGGCTCCGGAAACACCATATATTTT. Residues: CASSQGIEGSGNTIYF.

The V call is TRBV27, the J call TRBJ2-1, with TRBD2 matching over 9 bases. J was trimmed by 6 bases and V by 5 bases; bases with no gene match: 8. This CDR3 has 15 amino acids. CDR1 is MNHEY, CDR2 SMNVEV, per germline (reference sequence). The CDR3 sequence: CASSAGLAYTNEQFF. The DNA for the CDR3 is TGTGCCAGCAGTGCCGGACTAGCGTATACCAATGAGCAGTTCTTC.

As regards this clone: A junction boundary mismatches the germline segment, possibly from a read error. This chain connects TRBV28 to TRBJ1-1; a weak D match, TRBD1 (5 bases). CDR3 length: 13 residues. CDR1 and CDR2 from the germline V gene are MDHEN and SYDVKM. The DNA for the CDR3 is TGTGCCAGCAGTATATGGCAGGGAACTGAAGCTTTCTTT. Translation: CASSIWQGTEAFF.

The chain recombines TRBV2 with TRBJ1-1; 8 bases align to TRBD1. J gave up 0 bases and V 6 bases, and 3 bases lay outside the gene matches. This CDR3 region has 14 residues. Germline CDR1 is SNHLY and CDR2 is FYNNEI. CDR3 loop: CASRTGGMNTEAFF. The CDR3 bases are TGTGCCAGCAGAACAGGGGGGATGAACACTGAAGCTTTCTTT.

As to this clone: One end of the junction fails to match germline, which may point to a read error. The chain uses TRBV6-5 and TRBJ2-5; TRBD2 matches at 11 bases. Germline V gene sequence: CDR1 MNHEY, CDR2 SVGAGI. CDR3 length: 14 amino acids. CDR3 coding DNA: TGTGCCAGCAGTTTAGCGGGGGGGCCTGAGAACCAGTACTTC. Residues: CASSLAGGPENQYF.

The rearrangement uses TRBV18 and TRBJ2-7; TRBD1 matches 7 bases. After removal of 0 bases from V and 2 bases from J, the junction contained 4 bases not matched to a gene. The CDR3 spans 15 residues. CDR1 is KGHSH and CDR2 is LQKENI in the germline V gene. The CDR3: CASSPPGQNPYEQYF. DNA of the CDR3: TGTGCCAGCTCACCACCGGGACAGAACCCCTACGAGCAGTACTTC.

V usage is TRBV11-2 and J usage is TRBJ2-5; D is perhaps TRBD2 (7 bases). CDR1 SGHAT and CDR2 FQNNGV come from the germline V gene. The CDR3 sequence is 18 residues long. With 1 base removed from V and 7 bases from J, the gap between germline ends came to 25 bases. CDR3 sequence reads: CASSLALGGPTLTGTQYF. For the CDR3, the DNA is TGTGCCAGCAGCTTAGCCCTGGGGGGGCCTACTCTGACGGGGACCCAGTACTTC.

Turning to this clone: One end of the junction varies from germline; a read error may be responsible. V is TRBV30 and J is TRBJ2-5, with 7 bases fitting TRBD1. The CDR3 contains 15 residues. The germline V gene has CDR1 GTSNPN and CDR2 SVGIG (reference sequence). CDR3 sequence: CAGSMTGSFQETQYF. CDR3 sequence (DNA): TGTGCCGGGAGTATGACAGGGAGTTTCCAAGAGACCCAGTACTTC.

This chain uses TRBV19 with TRBJ1-2; D gene uncertain. Germline V gives CDR1 LNHDA, CDR2 SQIVND (reference sequence). There are 14 residues in the CDR3. Deletions cut 1 base from V and 0 bases from J, with 6 bases between. CDR3 residues: CASSIGPANYGYTF. CDR3 sequence (DNA): TGTGCCAGTAGTATAGGTCCAGCTAACTATGGCTACACCTTC.

To note about this clone: One end of the junction is discordant with germline, which a read error may explain. Other DNA sequences of this sample code for an identical CDR3. CDR3 nucleotides: TGCGCCAGCAGCTTGGGGCAGCTAGGTTCACCCCTACACTTT. Protein product: CASSLGQLGSPLHF. V usage is TRBV5-1 and J usage is TRBJ1-6, with no clear D. Per germline, CDR1 SGHRS and CDR2 YFSETQ. The CDR3 length is 14 residues.

With regard to this clone: A read error may account for a junction end that differs from germline. The chain employs TRBV7-2 and TRBJ1-5; tentatively, D is TRBD1 (6 bases). Per the germline V gene, CDR1 is SGHTA and CDR2 is FQGNSA. This CDR3 region has 15 residues. CDR3 loop: CASNLRPGGNQPQHF. The CDR3 nucleotides are TGTGCCAGCAACTTAAGACCAGGGGGCAATCAGCCCCAGCATTTT.

The chain employs TRBV7-9 and TRBJ2-6, with D uncertain. The CDR3 is 15 amino acids. Trimming took off 0 bases at V and 0 bases at J, with 3 bases between the two ends. Germline CDR1 reads SEHNR; CDR2 reads FQNEAQ (reference sequence). The CDR3 DNA follows: TGTGCCAGCAGCTTAGCCGGCTCTGGGGCCAACGTCCTGACTTTC. Amino acid sequence: CASSLAGSGANVLTF. The full variable domain, completed using reference TRBV7-9 and TRBJ2-6, is DTGVSQNPRHKITKRGQNVTFRCDPISEHNRLYWYRQTLGQGPEFLTYFQNEAQLEKSRLLSDRFSAERPKGSFSTLEIQRTEQGDSAMYLCASSLAGSGANVLTFGAGSRLTVL.

CDR3: CASRTGTSGINEQFF. The CDR3 region has the DNA TGTGCCAGCCGTACCGGGACTAGCGGGATCAATGAGCAGTTCTTC. This chain uses TRBV27 with TRBJ2-1, with 13 bases aligning to TRBD2. The J segment lost 6 bases and the V segment lost 8 bases, leaving 7 bases of the junction unmatched. The CDR3 has 15 amino acids. CDR1 is MNHEY, CDR2 SMNVEV, per germline (reference sequence).